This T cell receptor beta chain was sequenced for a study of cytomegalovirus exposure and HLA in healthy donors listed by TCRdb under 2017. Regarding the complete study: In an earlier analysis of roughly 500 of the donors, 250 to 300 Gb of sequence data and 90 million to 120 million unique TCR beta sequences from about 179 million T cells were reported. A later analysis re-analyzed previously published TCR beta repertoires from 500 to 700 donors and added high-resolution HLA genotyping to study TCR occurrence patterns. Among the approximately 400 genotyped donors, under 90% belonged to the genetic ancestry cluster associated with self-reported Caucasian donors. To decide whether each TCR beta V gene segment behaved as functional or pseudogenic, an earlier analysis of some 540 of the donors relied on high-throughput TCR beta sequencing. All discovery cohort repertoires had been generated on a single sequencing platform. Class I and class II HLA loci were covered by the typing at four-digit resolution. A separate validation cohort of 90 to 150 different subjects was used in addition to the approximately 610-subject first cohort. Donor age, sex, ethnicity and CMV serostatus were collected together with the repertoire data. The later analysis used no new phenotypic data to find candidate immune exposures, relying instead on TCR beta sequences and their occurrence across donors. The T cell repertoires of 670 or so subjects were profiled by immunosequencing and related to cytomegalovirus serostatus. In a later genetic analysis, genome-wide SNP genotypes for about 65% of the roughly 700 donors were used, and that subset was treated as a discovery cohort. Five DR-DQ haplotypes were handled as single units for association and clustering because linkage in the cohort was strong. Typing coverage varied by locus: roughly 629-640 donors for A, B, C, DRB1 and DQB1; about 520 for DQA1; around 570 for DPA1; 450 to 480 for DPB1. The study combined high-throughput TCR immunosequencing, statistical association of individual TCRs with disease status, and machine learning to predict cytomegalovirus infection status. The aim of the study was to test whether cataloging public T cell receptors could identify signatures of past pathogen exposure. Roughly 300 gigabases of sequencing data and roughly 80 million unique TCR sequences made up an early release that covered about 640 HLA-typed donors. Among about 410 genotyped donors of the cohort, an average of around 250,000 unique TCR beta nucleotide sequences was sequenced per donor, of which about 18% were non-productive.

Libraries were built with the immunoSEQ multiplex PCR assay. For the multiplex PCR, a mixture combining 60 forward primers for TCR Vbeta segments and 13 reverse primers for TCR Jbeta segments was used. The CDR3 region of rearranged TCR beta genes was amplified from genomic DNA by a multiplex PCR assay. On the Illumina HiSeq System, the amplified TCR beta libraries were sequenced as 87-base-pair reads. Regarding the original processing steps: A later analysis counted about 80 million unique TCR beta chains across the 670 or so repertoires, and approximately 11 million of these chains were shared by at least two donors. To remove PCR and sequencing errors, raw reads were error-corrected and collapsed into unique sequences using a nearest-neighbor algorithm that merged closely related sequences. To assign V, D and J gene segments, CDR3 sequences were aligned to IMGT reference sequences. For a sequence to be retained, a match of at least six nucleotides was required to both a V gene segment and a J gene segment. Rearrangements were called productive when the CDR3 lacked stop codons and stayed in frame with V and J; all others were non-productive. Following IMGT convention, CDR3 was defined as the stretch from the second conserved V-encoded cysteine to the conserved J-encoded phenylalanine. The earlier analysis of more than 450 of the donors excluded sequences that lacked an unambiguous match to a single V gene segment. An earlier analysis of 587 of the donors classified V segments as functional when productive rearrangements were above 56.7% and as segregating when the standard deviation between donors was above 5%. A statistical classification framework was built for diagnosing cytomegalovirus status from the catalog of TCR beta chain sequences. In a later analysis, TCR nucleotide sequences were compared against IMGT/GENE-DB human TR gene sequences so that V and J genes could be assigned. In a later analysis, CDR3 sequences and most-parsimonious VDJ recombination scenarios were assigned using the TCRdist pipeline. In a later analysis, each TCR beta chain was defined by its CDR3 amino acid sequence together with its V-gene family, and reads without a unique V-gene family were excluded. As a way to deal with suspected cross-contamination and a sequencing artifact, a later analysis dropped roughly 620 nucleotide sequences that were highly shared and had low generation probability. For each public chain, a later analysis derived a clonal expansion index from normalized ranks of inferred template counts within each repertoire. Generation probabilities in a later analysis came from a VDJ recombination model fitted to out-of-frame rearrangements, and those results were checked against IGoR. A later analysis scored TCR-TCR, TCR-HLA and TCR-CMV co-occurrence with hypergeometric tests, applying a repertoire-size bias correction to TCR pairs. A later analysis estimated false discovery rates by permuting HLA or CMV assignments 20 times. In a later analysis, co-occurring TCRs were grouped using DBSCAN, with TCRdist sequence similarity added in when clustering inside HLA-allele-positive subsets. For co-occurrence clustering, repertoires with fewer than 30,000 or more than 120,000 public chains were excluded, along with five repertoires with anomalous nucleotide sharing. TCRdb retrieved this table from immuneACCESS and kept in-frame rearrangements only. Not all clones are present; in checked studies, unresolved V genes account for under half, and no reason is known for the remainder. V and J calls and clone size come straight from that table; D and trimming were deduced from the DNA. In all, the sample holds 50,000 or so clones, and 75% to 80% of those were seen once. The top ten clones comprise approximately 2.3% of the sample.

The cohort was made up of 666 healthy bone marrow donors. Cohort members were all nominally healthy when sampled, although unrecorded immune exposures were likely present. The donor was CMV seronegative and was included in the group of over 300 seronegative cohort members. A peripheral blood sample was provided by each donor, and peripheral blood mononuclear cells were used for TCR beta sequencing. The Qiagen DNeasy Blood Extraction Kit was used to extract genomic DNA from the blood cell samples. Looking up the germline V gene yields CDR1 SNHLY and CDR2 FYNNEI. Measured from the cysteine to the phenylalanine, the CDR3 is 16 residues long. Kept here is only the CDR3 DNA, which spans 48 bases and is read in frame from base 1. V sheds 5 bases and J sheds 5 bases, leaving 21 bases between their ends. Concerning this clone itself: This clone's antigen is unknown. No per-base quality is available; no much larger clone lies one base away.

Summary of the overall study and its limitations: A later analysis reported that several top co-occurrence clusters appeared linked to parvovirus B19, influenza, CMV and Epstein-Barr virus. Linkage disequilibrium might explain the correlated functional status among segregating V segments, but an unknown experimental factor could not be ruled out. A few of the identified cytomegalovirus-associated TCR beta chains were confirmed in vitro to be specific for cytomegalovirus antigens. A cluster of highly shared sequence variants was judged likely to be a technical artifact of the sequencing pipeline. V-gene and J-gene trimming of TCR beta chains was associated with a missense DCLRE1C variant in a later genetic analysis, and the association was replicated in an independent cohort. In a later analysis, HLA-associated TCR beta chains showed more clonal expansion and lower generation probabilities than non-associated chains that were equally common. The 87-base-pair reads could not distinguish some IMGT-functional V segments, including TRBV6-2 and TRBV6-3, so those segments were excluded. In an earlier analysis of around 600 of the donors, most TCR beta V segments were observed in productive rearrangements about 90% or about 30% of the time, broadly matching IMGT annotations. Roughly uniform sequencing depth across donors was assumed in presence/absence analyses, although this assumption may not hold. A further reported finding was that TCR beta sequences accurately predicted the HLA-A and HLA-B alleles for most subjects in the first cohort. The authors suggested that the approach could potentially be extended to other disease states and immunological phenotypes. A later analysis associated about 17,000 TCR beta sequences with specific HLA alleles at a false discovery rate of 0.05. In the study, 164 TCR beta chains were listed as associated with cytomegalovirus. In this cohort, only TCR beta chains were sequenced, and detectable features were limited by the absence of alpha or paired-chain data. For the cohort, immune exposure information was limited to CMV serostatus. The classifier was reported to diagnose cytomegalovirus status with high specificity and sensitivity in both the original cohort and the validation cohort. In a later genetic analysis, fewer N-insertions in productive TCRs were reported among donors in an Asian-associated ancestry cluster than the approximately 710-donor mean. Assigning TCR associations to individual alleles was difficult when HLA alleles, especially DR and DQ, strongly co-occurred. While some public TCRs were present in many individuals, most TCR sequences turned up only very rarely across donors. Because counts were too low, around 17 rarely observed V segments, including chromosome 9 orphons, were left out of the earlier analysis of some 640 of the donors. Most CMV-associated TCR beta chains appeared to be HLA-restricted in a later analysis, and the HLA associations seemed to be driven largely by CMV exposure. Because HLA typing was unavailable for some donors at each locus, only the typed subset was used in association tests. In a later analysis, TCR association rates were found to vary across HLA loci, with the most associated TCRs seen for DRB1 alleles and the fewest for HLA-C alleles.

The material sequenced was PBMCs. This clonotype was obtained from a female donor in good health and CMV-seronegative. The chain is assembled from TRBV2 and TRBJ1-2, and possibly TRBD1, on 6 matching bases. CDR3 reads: CASSKDSLGPQYGYTF. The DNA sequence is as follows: TGTGCCAGCAGTAAGGACAGTCTAGGGCCCCAGTATGGCTACACCTTC. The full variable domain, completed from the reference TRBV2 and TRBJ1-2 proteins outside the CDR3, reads EPEVTQTPSHQVTQMGQEVILRCVPISNHLYFYWYRQILGQKVEFLVSFYNNEISEKSEIFDDQFSVERPDGSNFTLKIRSTKLEDSAMYFCASSKDSLGPQYGYTFGSGTRLTVV.